The present entry profiles one TCR beta chain with its context. The antigen is undetermined. Assay: immunoSEQ multiplex PCR; the TCRdb copy retains only in-frame clones and omits some. The sample holds under 1,200 clones, around 25% seen once. The data were obtained in a study of T cells in localized non-small cell lung cancer. Overall study results and limits: Longer overall survival was linked to higher blood T cell density. In adjacent lung, a median roughly 56 of the top 100 tumor clones were found. The study found T cell clonality highest in uninvolved adjacent lung, above tumor.

Free of atypia, the adjacent lung was collected at least 2 cm away from the tumor margin. The length of the CDR3 is 13 residues. Trimming took off 11 bases at V and 6 bases at J, with 17 bases between the two ends. The germline V gene has CDR1 MDHEN and CDR2 SYDVKM. This chain connects TRBV28 to TRBJ1-5; perhaps TRBD1 as D (6 bases). The clonotype comes from a female donor aged 60 or older with stage I lung adenocarcinoma. The specimen comprised normal lung tissue next to the tumor, sampled before any cancer treatment. The CDR3: CAGRQALGQPQHF. The DNA for the CDR3 is TGTGCCGGACGACAGGCACTTGGTCAGCCCCAGCATTTT.